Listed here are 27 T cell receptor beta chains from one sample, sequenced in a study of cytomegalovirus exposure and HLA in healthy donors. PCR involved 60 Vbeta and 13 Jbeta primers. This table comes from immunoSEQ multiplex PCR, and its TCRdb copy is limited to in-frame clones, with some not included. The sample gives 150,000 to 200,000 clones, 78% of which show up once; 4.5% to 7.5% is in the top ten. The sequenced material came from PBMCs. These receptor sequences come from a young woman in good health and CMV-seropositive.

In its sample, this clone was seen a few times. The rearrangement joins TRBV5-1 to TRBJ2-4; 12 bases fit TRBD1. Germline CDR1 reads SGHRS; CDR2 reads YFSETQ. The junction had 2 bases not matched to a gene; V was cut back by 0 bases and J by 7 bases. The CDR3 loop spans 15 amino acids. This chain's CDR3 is CASSLVGQGANIQYF. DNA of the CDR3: TGCGCCAGCAGCTTGGTGGGACAGGGGGCGAACATTCAGTACTTC.

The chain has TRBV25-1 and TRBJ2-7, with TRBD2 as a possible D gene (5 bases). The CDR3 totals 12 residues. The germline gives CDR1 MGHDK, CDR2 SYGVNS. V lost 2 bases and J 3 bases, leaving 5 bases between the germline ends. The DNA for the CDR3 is TGTGCCAGCAGTGAAGGGAGCTACGAGCAGTACTTC. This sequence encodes CASSEGSYEQYF.

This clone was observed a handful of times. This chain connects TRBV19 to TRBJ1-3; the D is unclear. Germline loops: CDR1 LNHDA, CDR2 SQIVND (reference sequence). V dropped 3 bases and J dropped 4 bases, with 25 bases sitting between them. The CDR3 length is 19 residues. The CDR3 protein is CASSMRVWMGHSAGNTIYF. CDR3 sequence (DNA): TGTGCCAGTAGTATGCGGGTCTGGATGGGTCATTCGGCCGGAAACACCATATATTTT.

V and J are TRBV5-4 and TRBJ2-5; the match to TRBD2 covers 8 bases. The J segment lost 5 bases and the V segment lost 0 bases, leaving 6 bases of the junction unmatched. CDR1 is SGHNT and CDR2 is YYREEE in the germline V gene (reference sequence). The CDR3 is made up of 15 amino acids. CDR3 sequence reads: CASSLDGGAYETQYF. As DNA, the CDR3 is TGTGCCAGCAGCTTGGACGGGGGGGCCTACGAGACCCAGTACTTC.

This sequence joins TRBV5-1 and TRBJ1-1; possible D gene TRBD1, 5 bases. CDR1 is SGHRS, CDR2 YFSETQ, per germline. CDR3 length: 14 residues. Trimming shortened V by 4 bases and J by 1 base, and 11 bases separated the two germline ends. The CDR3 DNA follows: TGCGCCAGCAGCGCCGCCACAGGGAACACTGAAGCTTTCTTT. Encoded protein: CASSAATGNTEAFF. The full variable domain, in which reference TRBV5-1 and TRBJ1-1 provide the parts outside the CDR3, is KAGVTQTPRYLIKTRGQQVTLSCSPISGHRSVSWYQQTPGQGLQFLFEYFSETQRNKGNFPGRFSGRQFSNSRSEMNVSTLELGDSALYLCASSAATGNTEAFFGQGTRLTVV.

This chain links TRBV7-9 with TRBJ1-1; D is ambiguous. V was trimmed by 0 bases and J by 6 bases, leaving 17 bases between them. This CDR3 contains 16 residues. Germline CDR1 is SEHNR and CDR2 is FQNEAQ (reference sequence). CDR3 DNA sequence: TGTGCCAGCAGCTTAGCGACCGGGTCGGGGTCCCCTGAAGCTTTCTTT. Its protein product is CASSLATGSGSPEAFF.

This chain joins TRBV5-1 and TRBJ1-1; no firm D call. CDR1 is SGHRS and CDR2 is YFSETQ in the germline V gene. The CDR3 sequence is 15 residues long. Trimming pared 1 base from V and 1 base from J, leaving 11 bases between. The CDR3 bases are TGCGCCAGCAGCTTGCGTCCGGTAACGAACACTGAAGCTTTCTTT. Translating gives CASSLRPVTNTEAFF. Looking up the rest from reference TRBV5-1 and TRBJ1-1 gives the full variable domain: KAGVTQTPRYLIKTRGQQVTLSCSPISGHRSVSWYQQTPGQGLQFLFEYFSETQRNKGNFPGRFSGRQFSNSRSEMNVSTLELGDSALYLCASSLRPVTNTEAFFGQGTRLTVV.

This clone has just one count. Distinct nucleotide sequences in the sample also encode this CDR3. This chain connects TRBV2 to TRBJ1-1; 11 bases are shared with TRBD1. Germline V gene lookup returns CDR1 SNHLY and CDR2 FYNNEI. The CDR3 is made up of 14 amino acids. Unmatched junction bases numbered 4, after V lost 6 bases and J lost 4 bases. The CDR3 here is CASRDRGRGTEAFF. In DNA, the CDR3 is TGTGCCAGCAGGGACAGGGGGCGGGGCACTGAAGCTTTCTTT.

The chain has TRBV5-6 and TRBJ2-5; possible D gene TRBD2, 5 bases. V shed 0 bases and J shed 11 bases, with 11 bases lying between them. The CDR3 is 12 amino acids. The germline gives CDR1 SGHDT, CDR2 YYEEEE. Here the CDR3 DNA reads TGTGCCAGCAGCTTGGAGCTTGGGGAGCAGTACTTC. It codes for CASSLELGEQYF.

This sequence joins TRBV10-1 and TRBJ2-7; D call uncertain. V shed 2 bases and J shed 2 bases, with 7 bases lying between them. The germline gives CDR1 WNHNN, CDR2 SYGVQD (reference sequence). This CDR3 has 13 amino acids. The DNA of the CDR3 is TGCGCCAGCAGTGAGAGCCCTACCTACGAGCAGTACTTC. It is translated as CASSESPTYEQYF.

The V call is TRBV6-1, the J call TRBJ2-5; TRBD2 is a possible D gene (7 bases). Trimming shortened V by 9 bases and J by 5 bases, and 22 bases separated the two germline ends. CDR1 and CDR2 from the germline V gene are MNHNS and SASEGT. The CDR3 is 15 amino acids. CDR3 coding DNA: TGTGCCAGTTGTGGGGGGGGGCCGGCGTCGGAGACCCAGTACTTC. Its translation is CASCGGGPASETQYF.

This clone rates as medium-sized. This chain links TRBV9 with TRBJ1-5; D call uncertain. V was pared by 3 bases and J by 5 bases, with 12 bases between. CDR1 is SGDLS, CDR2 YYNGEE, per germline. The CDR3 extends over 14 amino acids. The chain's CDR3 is CASSESGMYQPQHF. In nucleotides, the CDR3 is TGTGCCAGCAGCGAGTCGGGGATGTATCAGCCCCAGCATTTT.

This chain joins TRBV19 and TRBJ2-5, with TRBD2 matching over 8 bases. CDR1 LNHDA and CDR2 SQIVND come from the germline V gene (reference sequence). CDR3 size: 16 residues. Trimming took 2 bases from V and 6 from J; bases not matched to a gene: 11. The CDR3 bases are TGTGCCAGTAGTATAAGTGGGGCGGGAGGAATGCAGACCCAGTACTTC. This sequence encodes CASSISGAGGMQTQYF.

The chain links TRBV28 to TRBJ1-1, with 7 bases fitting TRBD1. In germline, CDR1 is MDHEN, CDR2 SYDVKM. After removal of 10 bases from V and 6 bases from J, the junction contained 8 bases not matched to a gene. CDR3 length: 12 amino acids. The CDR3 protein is CATPDRDSEAFF. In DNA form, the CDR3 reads TGTGCCACCCCCGACAGGGATTCTGAAGCTTTCTTT.

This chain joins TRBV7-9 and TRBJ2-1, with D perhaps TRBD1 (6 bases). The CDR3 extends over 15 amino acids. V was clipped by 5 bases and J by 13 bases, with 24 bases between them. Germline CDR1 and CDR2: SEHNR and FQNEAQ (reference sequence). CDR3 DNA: TGTGCCAGCAGCACAACCGGAACAGGGTCAGGCTTCCAGTTCTTC. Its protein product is CASSTTGTGSGFQFF.

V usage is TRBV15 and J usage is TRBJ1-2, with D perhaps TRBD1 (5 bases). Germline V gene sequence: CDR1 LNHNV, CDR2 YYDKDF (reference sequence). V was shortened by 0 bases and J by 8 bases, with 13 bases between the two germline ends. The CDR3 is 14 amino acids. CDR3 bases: TGTGCCACCAGCAGAGATGTACAGGTTCCCGGCTACACCTTC. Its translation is CATSRDVQVPGYTF.

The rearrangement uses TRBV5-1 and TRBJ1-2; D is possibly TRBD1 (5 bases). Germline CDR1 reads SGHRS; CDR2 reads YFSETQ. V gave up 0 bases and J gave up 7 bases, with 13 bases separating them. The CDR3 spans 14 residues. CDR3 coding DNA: TGCGCCAGCAGCTTGGGGCAGGGTGTCGGTGGCTACACCTTC. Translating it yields CASSLGQGVGGYTF.

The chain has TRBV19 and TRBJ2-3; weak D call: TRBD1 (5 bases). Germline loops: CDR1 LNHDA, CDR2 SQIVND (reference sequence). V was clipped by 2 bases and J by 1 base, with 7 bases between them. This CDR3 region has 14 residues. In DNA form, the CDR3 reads TGTGCCAGTAGTATAAGGACACGCACAGATACGCAGTATTTT. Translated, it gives CASSIRTRTDTQYF.

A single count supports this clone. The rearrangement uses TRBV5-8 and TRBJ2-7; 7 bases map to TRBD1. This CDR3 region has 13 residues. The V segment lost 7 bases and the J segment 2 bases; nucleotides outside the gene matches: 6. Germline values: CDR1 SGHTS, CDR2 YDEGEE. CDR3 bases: TGTGCCAGCGGACGGGACAGACCCTACGAGCAGTACTTC. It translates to CASGRDRPYEQYF. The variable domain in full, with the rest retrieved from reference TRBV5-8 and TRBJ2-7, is EAGVTQSPTHLIKTRGQQATLRCSPISGHTSVYWYQQALGLGLQFLLWYDEGEERNRGNFPPRFSGRQFPNYSSELNVNALELEDSALYLCASGRDRPYEQYFGPGTRLTVT.

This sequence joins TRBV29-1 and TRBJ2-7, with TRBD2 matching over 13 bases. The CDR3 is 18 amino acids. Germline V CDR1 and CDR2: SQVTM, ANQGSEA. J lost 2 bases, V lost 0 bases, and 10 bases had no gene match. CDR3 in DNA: TGCAGCGTTGAAGATCCCGGACTAGCGGGAGCCCTCCCCTACGAGCAGTACTTC. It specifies CSVEDPGLAGALPYEQYF.

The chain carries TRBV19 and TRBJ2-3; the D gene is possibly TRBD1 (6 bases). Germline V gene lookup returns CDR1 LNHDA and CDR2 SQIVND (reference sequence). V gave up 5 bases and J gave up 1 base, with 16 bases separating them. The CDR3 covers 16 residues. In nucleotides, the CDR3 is TGTGCCAGTAGTCCCGGACTCAGGGGCCGCACAGATACGCAGTATTTT. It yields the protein CASSPGLRGRTDTQYF.

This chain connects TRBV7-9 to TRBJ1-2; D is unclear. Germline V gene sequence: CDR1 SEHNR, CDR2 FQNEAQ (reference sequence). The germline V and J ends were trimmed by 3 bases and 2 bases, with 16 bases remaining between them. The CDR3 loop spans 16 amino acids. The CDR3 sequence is CASSFVGSALNYGYTF. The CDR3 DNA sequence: TGTGCCAGCAGCTTTGTGGGCAGTGCCTTGAACTATGGCTACACCTTC.

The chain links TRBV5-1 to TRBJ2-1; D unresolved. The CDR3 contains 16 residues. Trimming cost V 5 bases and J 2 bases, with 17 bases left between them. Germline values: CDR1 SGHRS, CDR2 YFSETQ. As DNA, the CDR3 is TGCGCCAGCAGATCCGGTGCGAGGTCCACCTACAATGAGCAGTTCTTC. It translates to CASRSGARSTYNEQFF.

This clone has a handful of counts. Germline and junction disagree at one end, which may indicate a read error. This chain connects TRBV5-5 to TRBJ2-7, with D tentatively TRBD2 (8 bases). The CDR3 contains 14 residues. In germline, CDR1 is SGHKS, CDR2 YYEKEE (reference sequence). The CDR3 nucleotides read TGTGCCAGCAGCCTGGGGACAGCCCTACCGGGGGGGATGTTC. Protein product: CASSLGTALPGGMF. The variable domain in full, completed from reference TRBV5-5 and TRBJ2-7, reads DAGVTQSPTHLIKTRGQQVTLRCSPISGHKSVSWYQQVLGQGPQFIFQYYEKEERGRGNFPDRFSARQFPNYSSELNVNALLLGDSALYLCASSLGTALPGGMFGPGTRLTVT.

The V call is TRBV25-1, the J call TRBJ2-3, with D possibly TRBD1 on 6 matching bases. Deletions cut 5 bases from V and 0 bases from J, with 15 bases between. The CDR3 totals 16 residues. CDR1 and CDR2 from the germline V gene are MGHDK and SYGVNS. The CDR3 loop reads CASSNPGQQSTDTQYF. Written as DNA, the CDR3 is TGTGCCAGCAGTAACCCGGGACAACAGAGCACAGATACGCAGTATTTT.

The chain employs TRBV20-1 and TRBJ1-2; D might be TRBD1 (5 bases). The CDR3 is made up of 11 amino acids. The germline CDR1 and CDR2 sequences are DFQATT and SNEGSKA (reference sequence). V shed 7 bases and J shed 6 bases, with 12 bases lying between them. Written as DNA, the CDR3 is TGCAGTGTTTTGACAGTCAATGGCTACACCTTC. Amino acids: CSVLTVNGYTF.

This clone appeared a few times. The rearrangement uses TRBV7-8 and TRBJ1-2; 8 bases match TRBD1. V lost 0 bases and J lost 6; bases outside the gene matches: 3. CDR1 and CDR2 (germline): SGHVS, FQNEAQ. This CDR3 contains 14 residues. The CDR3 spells CASSLAGTGDGYTF. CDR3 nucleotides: TGTGCCAGCAGCTTAGCCGGGACAGGCGATGGCTACACCTTC.